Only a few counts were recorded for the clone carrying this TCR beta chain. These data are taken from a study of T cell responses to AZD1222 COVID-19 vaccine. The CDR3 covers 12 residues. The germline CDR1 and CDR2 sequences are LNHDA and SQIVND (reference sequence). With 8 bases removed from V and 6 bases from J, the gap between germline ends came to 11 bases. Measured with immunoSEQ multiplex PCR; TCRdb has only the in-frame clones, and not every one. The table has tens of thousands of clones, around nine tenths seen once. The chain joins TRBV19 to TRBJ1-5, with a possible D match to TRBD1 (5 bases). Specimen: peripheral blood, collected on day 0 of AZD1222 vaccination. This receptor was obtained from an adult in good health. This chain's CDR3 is CASWDGGQPQHF. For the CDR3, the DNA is TGTGCCAGTTGGGACGGGGGTCAGCCCCAGCATTTT.